The clone carrying this T cell receptor beta chain was detected many times. Its antigen is not known. Each CDR3 protein gets one entry after TCRdb re-called the RT-PCR reads with MiXCR. The sample gives roughly 570,000 distinct CDR3 sequences, approximately 15% of which show up once; more than 9.5% is in the top ten. The data derive from a study of response to subunit inactivated influenza vaccine. Findings and caveats of the study: The study's authors posited that every seasonal influenza vaccination enlists few new T cells.

Trimming shortened V by 10 bases and J by 5 bases, and 14 bases separated the two germline ends. Per the germline V gene, CDR1 is SGHTA and CDR2 is FQGNSA. The CDR3 sequence is 12 residues long. The sequence came from a man aged 50-60 years who received an inactivated influenza vaccine. J is TRBJ2-5 and V is TRBV7-2, with D perhaps TRBD1 (5 bases). The specimen comprised PBMCs from blood, sampled 11 to 12 days after vaccination. In nucleotides, the CDR3 is TGTGCCACACAAGCAGGGCACGAGACCCAGTACTTC. Translation: CATQAGHETQYF. Drawing the rest from reference TRBV7-2 and TRBJ2-5, the complete variable domain is GAGVSQSPSNKVTEKGKDVELRCDPISGHTALYWYRQSLGQGLEFLIYFQGNSAPDKSGLPSDRFSAERTGGSVSTLTIQRTQQEDSAVYLCATQAGHETQYFGPGTRLLVL.